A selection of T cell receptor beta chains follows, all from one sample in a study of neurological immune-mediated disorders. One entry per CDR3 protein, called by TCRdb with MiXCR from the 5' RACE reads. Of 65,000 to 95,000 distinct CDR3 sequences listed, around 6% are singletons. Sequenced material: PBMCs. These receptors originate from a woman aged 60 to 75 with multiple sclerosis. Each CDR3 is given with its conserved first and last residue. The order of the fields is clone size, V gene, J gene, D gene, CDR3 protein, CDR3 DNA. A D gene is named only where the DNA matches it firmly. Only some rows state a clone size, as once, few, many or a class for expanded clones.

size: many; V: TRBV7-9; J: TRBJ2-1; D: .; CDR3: CASSLVQDQRGFF; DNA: TGTGCCAGCAGCTTAGTCCAGGACCAAAGAGGGTTCTTC
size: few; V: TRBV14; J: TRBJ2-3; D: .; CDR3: CASSQEHGSGTQYF; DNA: TGTGCCAGCAGCCAAGAACATGGGTCTGGTACGCAGTATTTT
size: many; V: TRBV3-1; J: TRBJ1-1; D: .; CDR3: CASSQRTGGVNTEAFF; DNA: TGTGCCAGCAGCCAAAGAACAGGCGGCGTGAACACTGAAGCTTTCTTT
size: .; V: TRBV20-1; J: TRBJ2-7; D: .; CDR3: CSADSRLDTYEQYF; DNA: TGCAGTGCTGATAGCAGGCTTGACACCTACGAGCAGTACTTC
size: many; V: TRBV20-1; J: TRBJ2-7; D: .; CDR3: CSARDGGLEEQYF; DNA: TGCAGTGCTAGAGATGGTGGTTTGGAGGAGCAGTACTTC
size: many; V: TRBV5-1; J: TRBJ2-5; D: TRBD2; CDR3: CASSPTSAGGPETQYF; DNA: TGCGCCAGCAGCCCTACTTCAGCGGGGGGACCAGAGACCCAGTACTTC
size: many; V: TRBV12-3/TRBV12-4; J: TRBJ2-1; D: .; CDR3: CASSPEGGRYEQFF; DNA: TGTGCCAGCAGCCCGGAGGGGGGGCGGTATGAGCAGTTCTTC
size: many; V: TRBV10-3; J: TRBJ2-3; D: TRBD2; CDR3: CAISELGAPGTSGADTQYF; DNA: TGTGCCATCAGTGAGCTTGGAGCCCCCGGGACTAGCGGGGCAGATACGCAGTATTTT
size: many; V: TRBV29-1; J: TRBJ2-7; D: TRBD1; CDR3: CSVEHKGAGEQYF; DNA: TGCAGCGTTGAACACAAGGGGGCTGGAGAGCAGTACTTC
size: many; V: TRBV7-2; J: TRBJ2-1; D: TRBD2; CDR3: CASSLGSGTSGGLKQFF; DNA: TGTGCCAGCAGCTTAGGGTCCGGGACTAGCGGGGGTTTAAAGCAGTTCTTC
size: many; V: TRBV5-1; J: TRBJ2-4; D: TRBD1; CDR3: CASSSATGGSIQYF; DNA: TGCGCCAGCAGCTCGGCGACAGGGGGTTCCATTCAGTACTTC
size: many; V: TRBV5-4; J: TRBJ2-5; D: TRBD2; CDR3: CASSSPSGGTQETQYF; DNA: TGTGCCAGCAGCTCGCCTAGCGGGGGTACCCAAGAGACCCAGTACTTC
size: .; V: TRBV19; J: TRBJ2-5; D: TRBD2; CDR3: CASSTRRGTNQETQYF; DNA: TGTGCCAGTAGTACCCGGCGTGGGACTAATCAAGAGACCCAGTACTTC
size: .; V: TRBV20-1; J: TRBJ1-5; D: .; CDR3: CSARRDSPNQPQHF; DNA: TGCAGTGCTAGAAGAGACAGCCCTAATCAGCCCCAGCATTTT
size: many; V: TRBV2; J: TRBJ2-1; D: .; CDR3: CASIPGSGRQYNEQFF; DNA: TGTGCCAGCATCCCAGGGTCCGGCAGACAATACAATGAGCAGTTCTTC
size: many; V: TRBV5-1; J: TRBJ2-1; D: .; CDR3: CASSLGPEQFF; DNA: TGCGCCAGCAGCTTGGGGCCCGAGCAGTTCTTC
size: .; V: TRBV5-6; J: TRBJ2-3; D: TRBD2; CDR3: CASSAGGVQYF; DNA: TGTGCCAGCAGCGCGGGGGGGGTACAGTATTTT
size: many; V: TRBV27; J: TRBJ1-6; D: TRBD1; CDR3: CASSRGNPGTGSSYNSPLHF; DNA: TGTGCCAGCAGTAGAGGAAACCCTGGGACAGGGAGCTCCTATAATTCACCCCTCCACTTT
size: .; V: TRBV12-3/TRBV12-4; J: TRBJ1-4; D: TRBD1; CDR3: CASSRSQGAATNEKLFF; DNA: TGTGCCAGCAGTCGGTCCCAGGGGGCGGCAACTAATGAAAAACTGTTTTTT
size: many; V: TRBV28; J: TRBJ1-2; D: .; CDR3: CATTRGIGYGYTF; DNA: TGTGCCACCACCCGGGGGATTGGCTATGGCTACACCTTC
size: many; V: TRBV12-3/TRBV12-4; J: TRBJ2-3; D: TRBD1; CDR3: CASNPRQGRTDTQYF; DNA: TGTGCCAGCAACCCCCGACAGGGGCGAACAGATACGCAGTATTTT
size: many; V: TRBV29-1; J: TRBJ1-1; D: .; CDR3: CSVEAGNAEAFF; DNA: TGCAGCGTTGAAGCGGGGAACGCTGAAGCTTTCTTT
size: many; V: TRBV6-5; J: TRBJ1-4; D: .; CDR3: CASSPRQQGGEKLFF; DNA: TGTGCCAGCAGCCCGCGACAACAGGGAGGCGAAAAACTGTTTTTT
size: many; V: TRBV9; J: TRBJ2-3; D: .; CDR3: CASSVGSSTDTQYF; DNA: TGTGCCAGCAGCGTAGGCAGTAGCACAGATACGCAGTATTTT
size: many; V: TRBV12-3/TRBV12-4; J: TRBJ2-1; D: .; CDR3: CASSFGGATSSYNEQFF; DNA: TGTGCCAGCAGTTTTGGCGGGGCAACCTCCTCCTACAATGAGCAGTTCTTC
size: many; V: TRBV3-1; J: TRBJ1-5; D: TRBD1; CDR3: CASSLRQGDQPQHF; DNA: TGTGCCAGCAGCCTCCGACAGGGGGATCAGCCCCAGCATTTT
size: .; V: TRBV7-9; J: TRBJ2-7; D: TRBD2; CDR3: CASSELSGGTYEQYF; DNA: TGTGCCAGCAGCGAACTGAGCGGGGGGACCTACGAGCAGTACTTC
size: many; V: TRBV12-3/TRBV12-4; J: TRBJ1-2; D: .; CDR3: CASGILGGYGYTF; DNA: TGTGCCAGCGGAATTCTGGGGGGCTATGGCTACACCTTC
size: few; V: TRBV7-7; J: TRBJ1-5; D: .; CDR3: CASSGWGGWGNQPQHF; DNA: TGTGCCAGCAGTGGATGGGGGGGGTGGGGGAATCAGCCCCAGCATTTT
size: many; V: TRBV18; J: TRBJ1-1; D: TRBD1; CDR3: CASSPTGGAAEAFF; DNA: TGTGCCAGCTCACCTACAGGGGGCGCCGCTGAAGCTTTCTTT
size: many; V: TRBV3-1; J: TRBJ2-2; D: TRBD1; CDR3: CASLGQVNTGELFF; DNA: TGTGCCAGCTTGGGACAGGTTAACACCGGGGAGCTGTTTTTT
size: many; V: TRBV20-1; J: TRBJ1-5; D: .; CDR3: CSADPLGGNQPQHF; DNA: TGCAGTGCGGACCCGTTGGGAGGGAATCAGCCCCAGCATTTT
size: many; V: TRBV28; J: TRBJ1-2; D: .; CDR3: CASSFVGAGYGYTF; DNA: TGTGCCAGCAGTTTTGTGGGGGCGGGCTATGGCTACACCTTC
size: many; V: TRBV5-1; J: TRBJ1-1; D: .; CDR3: CASTPGGLLGNTEAFF; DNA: TGCGCCAGCACCCCCGGCGGGCTACTGGGGAACACTGAAGCTTTCTTT
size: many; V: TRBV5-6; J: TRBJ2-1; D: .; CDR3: CASSSAGQLGSYNEQFF; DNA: TGTGCCAGCAGCTCCGCGGGACAGCTAGGCTCCTACAATGAGCAGTTCTTC
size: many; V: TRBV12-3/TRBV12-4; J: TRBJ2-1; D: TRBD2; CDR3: CASRTSGASSYNEQFF; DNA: TGTGCCAGCAGGACTAGCGGGGCGAGCTCCTACAATGAGCAGTTCTTC
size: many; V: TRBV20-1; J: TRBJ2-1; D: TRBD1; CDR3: CSARGTGFAYNEQFF; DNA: TGCAGTGCTAGAGGGACAGGGTTCGCCTACAATGAGCAGTTCTTC
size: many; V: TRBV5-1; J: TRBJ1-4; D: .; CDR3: CASSEGPTTNEKLFF; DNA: TGCGCCAGCAGCGAAGGACCGACAACTAATGAAAAACTGTTTTTT
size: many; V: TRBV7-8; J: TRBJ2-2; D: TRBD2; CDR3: CASSLGTSGSGELFF; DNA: TGTGCCAGCAGCTTAGGGACTAGCGGGTCCGGGGAGCTGTTTTTT
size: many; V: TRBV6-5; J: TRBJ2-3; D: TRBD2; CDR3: CASRPPSGAADTQYF; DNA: TGTGCCAGCAGACCCCCTAGCGGGGCTGCAGATACGCAGTATTTT
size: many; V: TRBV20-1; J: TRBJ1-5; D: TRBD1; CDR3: CSARDREKGRQPQHF; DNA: TGCAGTGCTAGGGACAGGGAAAAGGGTAGACAGCCCCAGCATTTT
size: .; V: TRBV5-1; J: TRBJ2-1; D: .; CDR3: CASSPPGVSSYNEQFF; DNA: TGCGCCAGCAGCCCCCCCGGGGTAAGCTCCTACAATGAGCAGTTCTTC
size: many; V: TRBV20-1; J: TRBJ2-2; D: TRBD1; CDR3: CSIDRGRGELFF; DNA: TGCAGCATAGACAGGGGGCGGGGGGAGCTGTTTTTT
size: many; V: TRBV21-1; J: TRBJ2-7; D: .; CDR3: CASSGGVLAYEQYF; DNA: TGTGCCAGCAGTGGAGGGGTACTAGCCTACGAGCAGTACTTC
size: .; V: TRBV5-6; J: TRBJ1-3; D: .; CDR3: CAVSGDGNTIYF; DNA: TGTGCCGTTAGTGGCGATGGAAACACCATATATTTT
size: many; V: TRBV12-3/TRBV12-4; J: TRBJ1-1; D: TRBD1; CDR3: CASTRWDRGTTEAFF; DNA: TGTGCCAGCACCCGGTGGGACAGGGGCACCACTGAAGCTTTCTTT
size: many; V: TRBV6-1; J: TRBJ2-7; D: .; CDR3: CASSLTGVEQYF; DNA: TGTGCCAGCAGCCTGACAGGCGTTGAGCAGTACTTC
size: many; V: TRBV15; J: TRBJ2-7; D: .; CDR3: CATSRDFNEQYF; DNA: TGTGCCACCAGCAGAGATTTTAACGAGCAGTACTTC
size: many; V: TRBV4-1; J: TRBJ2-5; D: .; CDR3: CASSQGRVGYF; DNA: TGCGCCAGCAGCCAAGGTCGCGTTGGGTACTTC
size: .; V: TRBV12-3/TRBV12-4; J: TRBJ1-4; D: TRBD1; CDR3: CATRSSGTGREKLFF; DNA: TGTGCCACCAGATCTAGTGGGACAGGGCGGGAAAAACTGTTTTTT
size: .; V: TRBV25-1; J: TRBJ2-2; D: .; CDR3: CASRPTVGWELFF; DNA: TGTGCCAGCAGACCTACGGTGGGGTGGGAGCTGTTTTTT
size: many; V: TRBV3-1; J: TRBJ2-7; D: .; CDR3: CASSHRGNEQYF; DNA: TGTGCCAGCAGCCATCGCGGGAACGAGCAGTACTTC
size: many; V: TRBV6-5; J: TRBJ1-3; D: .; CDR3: CASSYQGLHSGNTIYF; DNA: TGTGCCAGCAGTTACCAGGGACTCCACTCTGGAAACACCATATATTTT
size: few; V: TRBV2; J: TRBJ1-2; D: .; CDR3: CASRTGRANYGYTF; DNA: TGTGCCAGCAGAACAGGGAGGGCGAACTATGGCTACACCTTC
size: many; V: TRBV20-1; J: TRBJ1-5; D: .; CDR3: CSAKTDYSNQPQHF; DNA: TGCAGTGCGAAGACAGATTATAGCAATCAGCCCCAGCATTTT